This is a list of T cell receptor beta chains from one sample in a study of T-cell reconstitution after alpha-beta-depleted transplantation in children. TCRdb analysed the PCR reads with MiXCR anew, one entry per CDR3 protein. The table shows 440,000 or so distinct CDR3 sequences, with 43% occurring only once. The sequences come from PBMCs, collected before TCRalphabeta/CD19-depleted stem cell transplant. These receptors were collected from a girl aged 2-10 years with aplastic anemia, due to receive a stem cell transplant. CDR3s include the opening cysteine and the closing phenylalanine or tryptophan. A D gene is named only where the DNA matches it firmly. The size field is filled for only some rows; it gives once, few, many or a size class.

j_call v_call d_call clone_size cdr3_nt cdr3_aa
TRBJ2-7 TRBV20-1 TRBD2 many TGCAGTGCTAGAGTCTTAGTTAGCGGGAGAGAGCAGTACTTC CSARVLVSGREQYF
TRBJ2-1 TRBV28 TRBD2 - TGTGCCAGCAGCGAATTAGCGGGAGGATCTTACAATGAGCAGTTCTTC CASSELAGGSYNEQFF
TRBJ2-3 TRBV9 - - TGTGCCAGCAGCGACCCCCTCAGGGAACCAGATACGCAGTATTTT CASSDPLREPDTQYF
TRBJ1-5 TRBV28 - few TGTGCCAGCAACCCCGAGGGGGGCAATGGCAATCAGCCCCAGCATTTT CASNPEGGNGNQPQHF
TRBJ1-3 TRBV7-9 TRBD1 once TGTGCCAGCAGTTCCACAGGGGGCAGAAACACCATATATTTT CASSSTGGRNTIYF
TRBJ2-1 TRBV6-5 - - TGTGCCAGCAGTTACTCGAGAGTTAACAATGAGCAGTTCTTC CASSYSRVNNEQFF
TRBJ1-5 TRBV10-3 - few TGTGCCATCAGTGAGGTGCGGGGAGATCAGCCCCAGCATTTT CAISEVRGDQPQHF
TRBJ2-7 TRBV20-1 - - TGCAGTGCTAGAGATAAATGGGGGTTAGAAGCGTCGGCCTACGAGCAGTACTTC CSARDKWGLEASAYEQYF
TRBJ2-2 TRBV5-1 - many TGCGCCAGCAGTTCTGGGGCGGCGGTGAACACCGGGGAGCTGTTTTTT CASSSGAAVNTGELFF
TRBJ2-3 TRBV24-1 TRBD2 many TGTGCCACCGGGGCTAGCGGGAGAGTAGATACGCAGTATTTT CATGASGRVDTQYF
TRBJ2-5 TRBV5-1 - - TGCGCCAGCAGCCGGGCCCTTCAAGAGACCCAGTACTTC CASSRALQETQYF
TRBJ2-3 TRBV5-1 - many TGCGCCAGCAGCAGGGGAACCTTCACGGATACGCAGTATTTT CASSRGTFTDTQYF
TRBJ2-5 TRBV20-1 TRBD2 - TGCAGTGCCAATCAACCGGGACGGGGGGTAGAGACCCAGTACTTC CSANQPGRGVETQYF
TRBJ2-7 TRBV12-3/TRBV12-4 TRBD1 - TGTGCCAGCAGTTTCAGGGACAGGGGCTCACCCCGCTACTTC CASSFRDRGSPRYF
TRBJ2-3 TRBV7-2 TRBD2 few TGTGCCAGCAGCTTTGAGGGCGGGGGAAACACAGATACGCAGTATTTT CASSFEGGGNTDTQYF
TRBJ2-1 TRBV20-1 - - TGCAGTGCTAGAGTTCAGAGCCGGAGCTCCTACAATGAGCAGTTCTTC CSARVQSRSSYNEQFF
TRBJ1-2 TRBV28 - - TGTGCCAGCAGTTTTAACAGGGCGGGCTACACCTTC CASSFNRAGYTF
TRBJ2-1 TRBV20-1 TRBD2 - TGCAGTGCTTGCCGGGACTACCTTTACAATGAGCAGTTCTTC CSACRDYLYNEQFF
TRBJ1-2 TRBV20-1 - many TGCAGTGCCATTGGGGGCCTAAGCTATGGCTACACCTTC CSAIGGLSYGYTF
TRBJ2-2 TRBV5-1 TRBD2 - TGCGCCAGCCGAGTCGCGAGCGGGATGGGCACCGGGGAGCTGTTTTTT CASRVASGMGTGELFF
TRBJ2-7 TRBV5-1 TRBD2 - TGCGCCAGCAGCTTGGAGGCTAGCGGGGGGTACGAGCAGTACTTC CASSLEASGGYEQYF
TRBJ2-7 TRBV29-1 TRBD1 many TGCAGCGTTGCCGGGACAGTTACGGTAGAGCAGTACTTC CSVAGTVTVEQYF
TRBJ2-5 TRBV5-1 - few TGCGCCAGCAGCTTCGGACTTCTTAGTAGGAAAGAGACCCAGTACTTC CASSFGLLSRKETQYF
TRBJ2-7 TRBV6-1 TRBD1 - TGTGCCAGCAGCCTCGGACAGGGCCCTTCCTACGAGCAGTACTTC CASSLGQGPSYEQYF
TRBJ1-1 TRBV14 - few TGTGCCAGCAGCCCCTCCGCACTTTTGGGGGTGGGCACTGAAGCTTTCTTT CASSPSALLGVGTEAFF
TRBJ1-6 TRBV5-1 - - TGCGCCAGCAGCTTAGCAGGAAAAGGTTCACCCCTCCACTTT CASSLAGKGSPLHF
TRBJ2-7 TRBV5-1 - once TGCGCCAGCAGCCTCCGAGGGATTGGGACGCACGAGCAGTACTTC CASSLRGIGTHEQYF
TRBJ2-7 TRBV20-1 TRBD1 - TGCAGTGCTGCCGGGACAGACTCCTACGAGCAGTACTTC CSAAGTDSYEQYF
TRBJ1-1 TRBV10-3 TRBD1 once TGTGCCATCAGTGAGTCGGCTAGGCCGGGACAGGGACCTGAAGCTTTCTTT CAISESARPGQGPEAFF
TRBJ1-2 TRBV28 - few TGTGCCAGCAGCCGAGGGGATTTTAACTATGGCTACACCTTC CASSRGDFNYGYTF
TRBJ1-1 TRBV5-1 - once TGCGCCAGCAACCCCCGGACTGGGGGCACTGAAGCTTTCTTT CASNPRTGGTEAFF
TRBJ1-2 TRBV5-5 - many TGTGCCAGCAGCTTGGGGCAGGGATGGGGCTATGGCTACACCTTC CASSLGQGWGYGYTF
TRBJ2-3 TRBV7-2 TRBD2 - TGTGCCAGCAGCTTAGTCAGCGGGGGGAAAGCAGATACGCAGTATTTT CASSLVSGGKADTQYF
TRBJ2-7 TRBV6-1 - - TGTGCCAGCAGCCCCGGTTTTTTCTACGAGCAGTACTTC CASSPGFFYEQYF
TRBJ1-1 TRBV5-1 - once TGCGCCAGCAGCTTGGTGGCAGCTGGGGGTAAGAACACTGAAGCTTTCTTT CASSLVAAGGKNTEAFF
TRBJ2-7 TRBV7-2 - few TGTGCCAGCAGCTTAGGCCAGGGTGTGAGGGAGCAGTACTTC CASSLGQGVREQYF
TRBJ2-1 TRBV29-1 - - TGCAGCGTGGGACCAAATGAGCAGTTCTTC CSVGPNEQFF
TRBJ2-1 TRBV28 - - TGTGCCAGCAGTGGACAGCGGGTATCCTACAATGAGCAGTTCTTC CASSGQRVSYNEQFF
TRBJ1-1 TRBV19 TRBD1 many TGTGCCAGTAGTCCCCGGACAGGACCAACGAACACTGAAGCTTTCTTT CASSPRTGPTNTEAFF
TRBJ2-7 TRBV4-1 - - TGCGCCAGCGGCCAAGAGCTGGGAAACTACGAGCAGTACTTC CASGQELGNYEQYF
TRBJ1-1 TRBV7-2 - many TGTGCCAGCAGCTTAGTCGGCAGGAACACTGAAGCTTTCTTT CASSLVGRNTEAFF
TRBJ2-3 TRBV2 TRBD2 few TGTGCCAGCAACCGCGAGGTAGTAGCGGGATGGGGCACAGATACGCAGTATTTT CASNREVVAGWGTDTQYF
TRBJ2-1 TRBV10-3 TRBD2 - TGTGCCATCACAGATCCAAACGGGAGGTGGAATGAGCAGTTCTTC CAITDPNGRWNEQFF
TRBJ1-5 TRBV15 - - TGTGCCACCAGCAGAGGGACAAACGCCCTTCAGCCCCAGCATTTT CATSRGTNALQPQHF
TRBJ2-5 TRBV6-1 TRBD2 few TGTGCCAGCAGCCTGCGGTGGGGGGGAGAGACCCAGTACTTC CASSLRWGGETQYF
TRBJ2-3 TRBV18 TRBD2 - TGTGCCAGCTCACTCAGACTAGCGGTTGAGACAGATACGCAGTATTTT CASSLRLAVETDTQYF
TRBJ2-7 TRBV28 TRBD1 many TGTGCCGGGGGACAGTTGATGTACGAGCAGTACTTC CAGGQLMYEQYF
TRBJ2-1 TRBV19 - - TGTGCCAGTAGTATGGCCCCTTGGGATGAGCAGTTCTTC CASSMAPWDEQFF
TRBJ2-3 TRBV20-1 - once TGCAGTGCTAGGACCGGGGCGGGTTTCGCAGATACGCAGTATTTT CSARTGAGFADTQYF
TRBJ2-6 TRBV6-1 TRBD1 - TGTGCCAGCAGTGCCGGACAGGTGTGGGGTCTTGGGGCCAACGTCCTGACTTTC CASSAGQVWGLGANVLTF
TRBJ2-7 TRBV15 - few TGTGCCACCAGCAGCCGTGGAGGCCCGATCCCCGAGCAGTACTTC CATSSRGGPIPEQYF
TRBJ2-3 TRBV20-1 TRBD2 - TGCAGTGCTGGACTAGCGGGCAGCACAGATACGCAGTATTTT CSAGLAGSTDTQYF
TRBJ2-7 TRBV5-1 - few TGCGCCAGCAGCTTAAGCCCCCCGGGGGAGCAGTACTTC CASSLSPPGEQYF
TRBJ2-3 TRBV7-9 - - TGTGCCAGCAGCTCCGGGACTTCCGATACGCAGTATTTT CASSSGTSDTQYF
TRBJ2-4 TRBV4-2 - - TGTGCCAGCAGCCAGGCTCAATTTGACAGTGGGGCCAAAAACATTCAGTACTTC CASSQAQFDSGAKNIQYF
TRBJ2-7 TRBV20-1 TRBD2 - TGCAGTGCTAGAGACCGGACTTTTAGCGGGAGACCCTACGAGCAGTACTTC CSARDRTFSGRPYEQYF
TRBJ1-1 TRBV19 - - TGTGCCAGTAGTATAGGCCCGATCGGGTTGAACACTGAAGCTTTCTTT CASSIGPIGLNTEAFF
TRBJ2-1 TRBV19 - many TGTGCCAGTAGTATAGGGGCGAATGAGCAGTTCTTC CASSIGANEQFF
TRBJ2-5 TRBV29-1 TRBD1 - TGCAGCGTCGGCCTCGGGACAGGCCAAGAGACCCAGTACTTC CSVGLGTGQETQYF
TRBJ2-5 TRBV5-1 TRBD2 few TGCGCCAGCAGCTTGGAATGGCGGGAGGGCCCGGAGACCCAGTACTTC CASSLEWREGPETQYF